The rows below give T cell receptor beta chains drawn from one sample of a study of glioma-infiltrating T cells. TCRdb passed the multiplex PCR reads through MiXCR, listing each CDR3 protein once. Of 150,000 or so distinct CDR3 sequences in the sample, about two fifths were seen once. The sample taken for sequencing was glioma tissue, nonneoplastic brain tissue, or PBMCs (not recorded which). The receptors were sampled from a human donor with low-grade glioma or glioblastoma, undergoing nonglioma brain surgery, or in good health (not recorded which). CDR3s include the opening cysteine and the closing phenylalanine or tryptophan. The order of the fields is J gene, clone size, D gene, V gene, CDR3 protein, CDR3 DNA. The D gene is left open where the match is weak. For some rows the clone size is stated as once, few or many, or as a class when expanded; others skip it.

TRBJ1-2 NA TRBD1 TRBV4-1 CASSAAGGAGYGYTF TGCGCCAGCAGCGCGGCAGGGGGGGCGGGCTATGGCTACACCTTC
TRBJ2-7 once TRBD2 TRBV7-2 CASSFPGLGTNEQYF TGTGCCAGCAGCTTCCCGGGACTAGGTACCAACGAGCAGTACTTC
TRBJ2-3 many NA TRBV27 CASRNGVAGDTQYF TGTGCCAGCAGAAACGGGGTAGCAGGAGATACGCAGTATTTT
TRBJ1-1 NA NA TRBV7-2 CASSPLGGGNTEDFF TGTGCCAGCAGCCCCCTAGGGGGTGGTAACACTGAAGATTTCTTT
TRBJ2-3 NA NA TRBV7-2 CASSKGSSTDTQYF TGTGCCAGCAGCAAAGGATCTAGCACAGATACGCAGTATTTT
TRBJ1-2 NA NA TRBV6-2/TRBV6-3 CASSFYICSAPDVNYGYTF NA
TRBJ1-3 NA NA TRBV20-1 CSVGRSSGNTIYF TGCAGTGTGGGCAGGAGCTCTGGAAACACCATATATTTT
TRBJ1-1 NA NA TRBV7-2 CASSLMALNTEAFF TGTGCCAGCAGTTTAATGGCCTTGAACACTGAAGCTTTCTTT
TRBJ2-1 NA TRBD2 TRBV6-1 CASRDTGTSVYNEQFF TGTGCCAGCAGAGATACCGGGACTAGCGTTTACAATGAGCAGTTCTTC
TRBJ2-3 NA TRBD2 TRBV30 CAWRLAGGPWGTDTQYF TGTGCCTGGAGGCTGGCGGGGGGGCCTTGGGGCACAGATACGCAGTATTTT
TRBJ2-7 many NA TRBV6-1 CASSSWTDEQYF TGTGCCAGCAGTTCCTGGACAGACGAGCAGTACTTC
TRBJ2-1 NA NA TRBV20-1 CSAVTSSYNEQFF TGCAGTGCCGTAACATCCTCCTACAATGAGCAGTTCTTC
TRBJ1-5 NA NA TRBV20-1 CSASTSGGTAYSNQPQHF TGCAGTGCTAGTACGTCAGGTGGGACCGCTTATAGCAATCAGCCCCAGCATTTT
TRBJ2-1 many NA TRBV7-2 CASSLTHGRGYNEQFF TGTGCCAGCAGCTTAACCCACGGTCGTGGGTACAATGAGCAGTTCTTC
TRBJ2-1 NA TRBD2 TRBV6-2/TRBV6-3 CASKEAGRYSEQFF TGTGCCAGCAAGGAAGCGGGGAGGTATAGTGAGCAGTTCTTC
TRBJ2-7 NA NA TRBV6-6 CASSYSNGDYEQYF TGTGCCAGCAGTTACTCGAACGGAGACTACGAGCAGTACTTC
TRBJ1-1 few NA TRBV20-1 CSARGGDTGNTEAFF TGCAGTGCTAGAGGAGGGGACACCGGGAACACTGAAGCTTTCTTT
TRBJ2-5 NA NA TRBV3-1 CASSPLTQTQYF TGTGCCAGCAGCCCCCTGACACAGACCCAGTACTTC
TRBJ1-5 NA TRBD1 TRBV15 CATSSNSGTGDQPQHF TGTGCCACCAGCAGTAACTCCGGGACAGGTGATCAGCCCCAGCATTTT
TRBJ2-7 few NA TRBV6-1 CASSLLSGNTVYEQYF TGTGCCAGCAGCCTCCTCTCAGGGAATACCGTCTACGAGCAGTACTTC
TRBJ1-3 NA NA TRBV4-3 CASSQDHGGLNTIYF TGCGCCAGCAGCCAAGATCACGGGGGTTTAAACACCATATATTTT
TRBJ2-5 few NA TRBV6-1 CAARTIQETQYF TGTGCCGCCAGGACTATCCAAGAGACCCAGTACTTC
TRBJ1-4 NA NA TRBV6-2/TRBV6-3 CASSYSGPSKKLFF TGTGCCAGCAGTTACTCGGGACCCTCTAAAAAACTGTTTTTT
TRBJ2-5 NA NA TRBV20-1 CSATTVYQETQYF TGCAGTGCTACCACAGTGTACCAAGAGACCCAGTACTTC
TRBJ2-3 few TRBD2 TRBV6-1 CASSIAGGKDTQYF TGTGCCAGCAGTATAGCGGGAGGGAAAGATACGCAGTATTTT
TRBJ2-5 NA NA TRBV4-1 CASSPRNIQETQYF TGCGCCAGCAGCCCCAGGAACATTCAAGAGACCCAGTACTTC
TRBJ1-2 NA NA TRBV6-6 CASSYSRGNYGYTF TGTGCCAGCAGTTACTCGAGAGGGAACTATGGCTACACCTTC
TRBJ2-3 NA NA TRBV2 CASSEQGLTDTQYF TGTGCCAGCAGTGAACAGGGGCTCACAGATACGCAGTATTTT
TRBJ2-7 NA TRBD1 TRBV4-3 CASSYLDRGYEQYF TGCGCCAGCAGCTACTTGGACAGGGGCTACGAGCAGTACTTC
TRBJ2-7 many NA TRBV27 CASRPGDSSSYEQYF TGTGCCAGCAGGCCAGGGGACTCGAGCTCCTACGAGCAGTACTTC
TRBJ2-5 many NA TRBV6-1 CASIGDGWAQYF TGTGCCAGCATTGGGGATGGTTGGGCCCAGTACTTC
TRBJ2-5 once NA TRBV10-1 CASSDDYGGAETQYF TGCGCCAGCAGTGATGATTATGGGGGAGCAGAGACCCAGTACTTC
TRBJ1-5 few NA TRBV20-1 CSASSHPLQPQHF TGCAGTGCTAGTTCTCATCCCCTCCAGCCCCAGCATTTT
TRBJ1-1 NA TRBD1 TRBV4-2 CASGPTGLGTEAFF TGTGCCAGCGGCCCGACAGGGCTTGGGACTGAAGCTTTCTTT
TRBJ1-2 NA TRBD1 TRBV6-5 CASSYNRGPWYGYTF TGTGCCAGCAGTTACAACAGGGGGCCTTGGTATGGCTACACCTTC
TRBJ2-7 NA TRBD2 TRBV6-2/TRBV6-3 CDSSRLAGGNEQYF TGTGACAGCAGCAGACTAGCGGGAGGCAACGAGCAGTACTTC
TRBJ2-5 many NA TRBV20-1 CSAWGRETQYF TGCAGTGCATGGGGTAGAGAGACCCAGTACTTC
TRBJ2-7 NA NA TRBV7-2 CASSLGPDSYEQYF TGTGCCAGCAGCTTAGGTCCGGACTCCTACGAGCAGTACTTC
TRBJ1-1 NA NA TRBV6-1 CATQVNTEAFF TGTGCCACCCAAGTTAACACTGAAGCTTTCTTT
TRBJ1-1 few NA TRBV20-1 CSAKGQGMNTEAFF TGCAGTGCTAAAGGGCAGGGAATGAACACTGAAGCTTTCTTT
TRBJ2-5 few NA TRBV4-1 CASSQVSGAETQYF TGCGCCAGCAGCCAAGTTTCGGGAGCAGAGACCCAGTACTTC
TRBJ2-3 many NA TRBV6-2/TRBV6-3 CASSYSPGWEKTADTQYF TGTGCCAGCAGTTACTCCCCGGGATGGGAGAAGACCGCAGATACGCAGTATTTT
TRBJ2-1 NA TRBD2 TRBV10-3 CAISEYPLTSGGAYEQFF TGTGCCATCAGTGAATATCCCTTAACTAGCGGGGGGGCCTATGAGCAGTTCTTC